Here is one TCR beta chain with its context. What it binds is unknown. This sample is part of a study of glioma-infiltrating T cells. Notes on the study in general: Gliomas, especially low-grade, showed above-expected tissue-blood divergence; non-neoplastic patients showed below.

This CDR3 contains 12 residues. V was cut by 1 base and J by 7 bases, with 7 bases left in between. CDR1 and CDR2 from the germline V gene are SGHDN and FVKESK. The iRepertoire nested amplicon-rescue multiplex PCR amplified TCR alpha and beta CDR3s from RNA. MiXCR, applied by TCRdb to the multiplex PCR reads, yields one record per CDR3 protein. The sample contains about 140,000 distinct CDR3 sequences, about two fifths of which appear only once. The gene calls are TRBV14 and TRBJ1-1; D is unresolved. This sequence originates from a human donor with low-grade glioma or glioblastoma, undergoing nonglioma brain surgery, or in good health (not recorded which). The sample comprised glioma tissue, nonneoplastic brain tissue, or PBMCs (not recorded which). The CDR3 protein is CASSQGGFEAFF. CDR3 nucleotide sequence: TGTGCCAGCAGCCAAGGTGGATTTGAAGCTTTCTTT.